This entry is about one TCR beta chain. The antigen it recognizes is unknown. Per-nucleotide qualities are absent, and no much larger clonotype sits a single base away. This entry comes from a study of identical twins (TCRdb year 2016). Context from the whole study: TCR alpha and beta repertoires from monozygotic twins, unrelated adults of various ages and cord blood were deep-sequenced to test whether fetal clonotypes persist. To rule out contamination, replicate twin experiments were performed at different times with different library preparation protocols.

Overall study outcomes, separate from this receptor: Because the same donors could not be followed over many years, the conclusions depended on cross-sectional statistical analysis. Compared with coincidental sharing between unrelated individuals, out-of-frame TCR alpha sequences shared between twins showed an excess of sequences with low generation probability. Fewer insertions were carried by abundant cord blood beta clonotypes; a weaker similar trend was observed in young adult naive repertoires, while no such trend was observed in memory repertoires. In monozygotic twins, recombination models systematically underestimated out-of-frame TCR alpha sharing, but the models matched the sharing seen between unrelated individuals. In beta out-of-frame sequences, excess twin sharing was weaker, because having fewer shared sequences lowered the signal-to-noise ratio. Zero-insertion analyses could be partly confounded by invariant T cells such as MAIT and iNKT, although diverse VJ usage argued against such confounding for most clonotypes.

The germline V gene gives CDR1 as SGHTA and CDR2 as FQGNSA. Between the V and J ends, shortened by 4 bases and 1 base respectively, the junction contains 13 bases. The CDR3 starts with the cysteine, ends with the phenylalanine, and has 15 residues. The sequence is cut down to CDR3 DNA, 45 bases in frame from base 1. Every donor was a healthy Caucasian. Three pairs of female monozygotic twins, all aged 18 to 29 years, made up the twin cohort. Peripheral blood mononuclear cells were used as the source from which RNA for TCR libraries was isolated. Receptor libraries were prepared by 5' RACE. The instrument was an Illumina HiSeq 2000. Template switching added a universal primer binding site, and the final cDNA carried a unique molecular identifier that allowed TCR cDNA molecules to be counted accurately. Specific primers in the conserved constant-segment region were used to synthesize first-strand cDNA for TCR alpha and beta chains. Each cDNA library was double barcoded, with a SMART-Mk sample barcode plus Illumina barcodes, to control for contamination. TruSeq adapter sequences and Illumina sample barcodes were added in two successive PCR steps. The TCR alpha and beta cDNA libraries were sequenced on the Illumina HiSeq platform using custom primers. The paper's data handling went like this. Raw reads were processed with MiGEC to extract unique molecular identifiers, and MiXCR was used to determine CDR3 positions. Recombination models were inferred per individual with the repgenHMM and IGoR tools using an EM algorithm. Shared clonotypes were analyzed with the tcR package in R, and sharing was normalized by the product of cloneset sizes. To study raw recombination without the effects of thymic and clonal selection, out-of-frame nonproductive sequences were analyzed. TCRdb trimmed the raw reads at Q25, called clones with MiXCR and kept productive beta chains. CDR3 protein duplicates are merged, each entry listing the most common genes and DNA. TCRdb, not the authors, supplied the V and J calls. Recorded for this sample are hundreds of thousands of distinct CDR3 sequences; about 12% of them occurred a single time. Of the sample, about 1.5% falls within the top ten clones.

The sample was also linked to a second study, of yellow fever vaccine responses in identical twins. As noted in the second study: According to the authors, the vaccine-induced T cell response in identical twins seemed to be partly convergent and partly specific to each individual. In identical twins, the study followed T cell clones that responded to the vaccine with precision.

This TCR was recovered from a woman aged 18 to 35 in good health. Sequenced sample: PBMCs. The rearranged segments are TRBV7-2 and TRBJ1-1; the D gene lacks a confident call. The sequenced DNA: TGTGCCAGCAGCTCAGAAGGCATGGCGAACACTGAAGCTTTCTTT. Its translation reads: CASSSEGMANTEAFF.